The 18 T cell receptor beta chains presented below share a single source sample, sequenced in a study of blood T cell repertoires in COVID-19. Profiling relied on immunoSEQ multiplex PCR, and the TCRdb table lists in-frame clones only, not all of them. This sample has some 260,000 clones, with approximately 88% found just once. The sample taken for sequencing was peripheral blood. These receptors all come from a woman in her 30s with acute or convalescent COVID-19.

This clone showed up just once. This chain links TRBV19 with TRBJ2-5; 12 bases are a match to TRBD2. CDR1 is LNHDA and CDR2 is SQIVND in the germline V gene (reference sequence). V gave up 5 bases and J gave up 3 bases; unmatched junction bases: 7. CDR3 length: 16 residues. CDR3 protein: CASSPWTSGKEETQYF. In nucleotides, the CDR3 is TGTGCCAGTAGTCCTTGGACTAGCGGGAAAGAAGAGACCCAGTACTTC.

The V call is TRBV12-3 or TRBV12-4, the J call TRBJ1-1; D gene uncertain. The CDR3 has 13 amino acids. The ends were cut back, 7 bases at V and 4 bases at J, with 13 bases in the middle. The CDR3 nucleotides are TGTGCCAGCACTAAAACAGTTCCCACTGAAGCTTTCTTT. Protein: CASTKTVPTEAFF.

The chain joins TRBV5-4 to TRBJ2-7, with D perhaps TRBD1 (6 bases). V was pared by 3 bases and J by 3 bases, with 13 bases between. The germline V gene encodes CDR1 SGHNT and CDR2 YYREEE (reference sequence). The CDR3 runs 14 residues. CDR3 sequence reads: CASSSTGRIYEQYF. The CDR3 coding sequence is TGTGCCAGCAGCTCGACAGGTAGAATCTACGAGCAGTACTTC.

This chain uses TRBV9 with TRBJ1-4; D is unclear. Trimming left V 4 bases short and J 8 bases short, with 15 bases between. This CDR3 region has 14 residues. Germline loops: CDR1 SGDLS, CDR2 YYNGEE. The CDR3: CASSPRPGQEKLFF. The CDR3 DNA follows: TGTGCCAGCAGCCCTCGCCCAGGCCAGGAAAAACTGTTTTTT. Filled out from reference TRBV9 and TRBJ1-4, the complete variable domain reads DSGVTQTPKHLITATGQRVTLRCSPRSGDLSVYWYQQSLDQGLQFLIQYYNGEERAKGNILERFSAQQFPDLHSELNLSSLELGDSALYFCASSPRPGQEKLFFGSGTQLSVL.

This rearrangement joins TRBV11-2 to TRBJ2-7; tentative D call: TRBD2 (5 bases). The germline V gene has CDR1 SGHAT and CDR2 FQNNGV. V lost 3 bases and J 2 bases, leaving 17 bases between the germline ends. CDR3 length equals 16 residues. The CDR3 DNA reads TGTGCCAGCAGCTTGGAACTAGACCGGGGTACCTACGAGCAGTACTTC. Translated: CASSLELDRGTYEQYF.

The chain links TRBV5-4 to TRBJ2-2; the match to TRBD1 covers 7 bases. The CDR3 runs 15 residues. V lost 7 bases and J lost 6; bases outside the gene matches: 12. Germline values: CDR1 SGHNT, CDR2 YYREEE (reference sequence). CDR3 nucleotides: TGTGCCAGCTCCCTTGACAGGGCGAAGGCCGGGGAGCTGTTTTTT. Translation gives CASSLDRAKAGELFF.

This clone came up once. J is TRBJ1-3 and V is TRBV30; 10 bases align to TRBD1. The CDR3 has 15 amino acids. Trimming cost V 2 bases and J 2 bases; bases outside gene matches: 3. Germline V gene data show CDR1 as GTSNPN and CDR2 as SVGIG (reference sequence). CDR3 nucleotide sequence: TGTGCCTGGAGTTTGGGACAGGGGACTGGAAACACCATATATTTT. Amino acids: CAWSLGQGTGNTIYF.

The gene calls are TRBV4-3 and TRBJ2-2, with TRBD2 matching over 10 bases. CDR1 is LGHNA, CDR2 YSLEER, per germline. Trimming removed 0 bases from V and 7 bases from J; junction bases left unmatched: 8. The CDR3 loop spans 17 amino acids. The DNA for the CDR3 is TGCGCCAGCAGCCAAGACAGCGCTAGCGGGAGCGTCGGGGAGCTGTTTTTT. Translating gives CASSQDSASGSVGELFF.

The genes are TRBV5-1 and TRBJ1-1; tentatively, D is TRBD1 (5 bases). Germline V lookup: CDR1 SGHRS, CDR2 YFSETQ. V dropped 0 bases and J dropped 0 bases, with 15 bases sitting between them. The CDR3 totals 17 residues. The CDR3 is CASSLVTEKNLNTEAFF. CDR3 DNA: TGCGCCAGCAGCTTGGTGACAGAGAAAAATTTGAACACTGAAGCTTTCTTT.

This chain joins TRBV30 and TRBJ1-1; a weak D match, TRBD1 (5 bases). The CDR3 is 13 residues long. Trimming shortened V by 4 bases and J by 3 bases, and 12 bases separated the two germline ends. Germline assignment: CDR1 GTSNPN and CDR2 SVGIG (reference sequence). CDR3 sequence (DNA): TGTGCCTGGATGGGCAGGGTGGACACTGAAGCTTTCTTT. Its translation is CAWMGRVDTEAFF.

The chain is built from TRBV19 and TRBJ2-1; D is undetermined. The CDR3 consists of 15 residues. Trimming shortened V by 6 bases and J by 7 bases, and 19 bases separated the two germline ends. Germline V gene data show CDR1 as LNHDA and CDR2 as SQIVND (reference sequence). The CDR3 sequence: CASRPSQDSWNEQFF. The CDR3 DNA is TGTGCCAGTAGGCCAAGCCAGGATTCGTGGAATGAGCAGTTCTTC.

This sequence joins TRBV27 and TRBJ2-1; 7 bases agree with TRBD2. CDR3 length: 16 residues. Germline CDR1 reads MNHEY; CDR2 reads SMNVEV (reference sequence). The V and J ends lost 5 bases and 9 bases, in that order; junction bases with no gene match: 16. The CDR3 sequence: CASSPPVSGLVREQFF. CDR3 coding DNA: TGTGCCAGCAGTCCTCCCGTCTCCGGACTAGTTCGTGAGCAGTTCTTC.

This sequence joins TRBV19 and TRBJ2-7; 12 positions agree with TRBD2. The CDR3 loop spans 15 amino acids. J was trimmed by 2 bases and V by 5 bases; bases with no gene match: 4. Germline CDR1 LNHDA, CDR2 SQIVND (reference sequence). The CDR3 reads CASSLGLAGTYEQYF. The CDR3 DNA sequence: TGTGCCAGTAGTCTCGGACTAGCGGGAACCTACGAGCAGTACTTC.

The V call is TRBV7-2, the J call TRBJ2-7; a weak D match, TRBD2 (6 bases). The CDR3 is made up of 15 amino acids. The V gene's germline CDR1 is SGHTA and CDR2 FQGNSA. With 1 base removed from V and 0 bases from J, the gap between germline ends came to 10 bases. The CDR3 loop reads CASSLGRGLSYEQYF. CDR3 nucleotide sequence: TGTGCCAGCAGCTTAGGGAGGGGTCTCTCCTACGAGCAGTACTTC. Full variable domain (missing parts from reference TRBV7-2 and TRBJ2-7): GAGVSQSPSNKVTEKGKDVELRCDPISGHTALYWYRQSLGQGLEFLIYFQGNSAPDKSGLPSDRFSAERTGGSVSTLTIQRTQQEDSAVYLCASSLGRGLSYEQYFGPGTRLTVT.

This clone is a singleton in its sample. V gene TRBV12-3 or TRBV12-4 combines with J gene TRBJ2-1; possibly TRBD2 for D (6 bases). CDR3 length: 13 residues. V was pared by 6 bases and J by 6 bases, with 12 bases between. CDR3: CASSLSGPNEQFF. CDR3 coding DNA: TGTGCCAGCAGCCTGAGCGGGCCCAATGAGCAGTTCTTC.

The chain has TRBV27 and TRBJ2-3; 7 bases are a match to TRBD1. Trimming took 3 bases from V and 2 from J; bases not matched to a gene: 14. Germline V gives CDR1 MNHEY, CDR2 SMNVEV (reference sequence). The CDR3 has 18 residues. The CDR3 DNA follows: TGTGCCAGCAGTTTCTCGGACCCCGGGACAGCTCCCACAGATACGCAGTATTTT. This sequence encodes CASSFSDPGTAPTDTQYF.

This clone was seen more than once but under ten times. V usage is TRBV10-2 and J usage is TRBJ2-1; maybe TRBD2 (6 bases). This CDR3 has 14 amino acids. Germline V gene sequence: CDR1 WSHSY, CDR2 SAAADI. Trimming removed 5 bases from V and 5 bases from J, with 13 bases in between. The CDR3: CASSNRDWHNEQFF. As DNA, the CDR3 is TGCGCCAGCAGTAACCGGGACTGGCACAATGAGCAGTTCTTC.

This chain uses TRBV9 with TRBJ2-2; TRBD2 matches at 8 bases. The CDR3 totals 15 residues. V was pared by 0 bases and J by 5 bases, with 3 bases of the junction left unmatched. CDR1 SGDLS and CDR2 YYNGEE come from the germline V gene. In DNA form, the CDR3 reads TGTGCCAGCAGCGTAGTAGCGGGAAATACCGGGGAGCTGTTTTTT. It yields the protein CASSVVAGNTGELFF. The full variable domain, with the rest looked up from reference TRBV9 and TRBJ2-2, is DSGVTQTPKHLITATGQRVTLRCSPRSGDLSVYWYQQSLDQGLQFLIQYYNGEERAKGNILERFSAQQFPDLHSELNLSSLELGDSALYFCASSVVAGNTGELFFGEGSRLTVL.